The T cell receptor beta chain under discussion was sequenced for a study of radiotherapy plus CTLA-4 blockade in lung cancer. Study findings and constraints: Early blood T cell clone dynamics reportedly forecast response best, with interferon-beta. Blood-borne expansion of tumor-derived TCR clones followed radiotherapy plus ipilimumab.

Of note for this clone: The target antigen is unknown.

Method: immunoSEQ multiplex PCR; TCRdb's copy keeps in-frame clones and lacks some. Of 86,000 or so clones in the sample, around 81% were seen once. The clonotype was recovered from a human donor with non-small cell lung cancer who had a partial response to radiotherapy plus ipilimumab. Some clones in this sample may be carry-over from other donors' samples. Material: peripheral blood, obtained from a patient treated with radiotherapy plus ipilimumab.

The CDR3 reads CASSRGAAYEQYF. The CDR3 nucleotides are TGTGCCAGCAGCCGGGGGGCCGCCTACGAGCAGTACTTC. The rearrangement uses TRBV11-1 and TRBJ2-7; D is perhaps TRBD2 (7 bases). V was trimmed by 5 bases and J by 2 bases, leaving 10 bases between them. Germline V gives CDR1 SGHAT, CDR2 FQDESV (reference sequence). CDR3 length equals 13 residues.